This TCR beta chain was documented in a study of tumor and adjacent non-tumor tissue in lung cancer. Study-level background: Stage I to III disease affected 10 men and about five women aged roughly 31 to 85. Study conclusions and caveats: Top 100 clones took a larger repertoire share in normal lung. Shorter survival was associated with higher TCR diversity in tumors. Tumor tissue had significantly higher TCR diversity than normal lung.

The CDR3 is 15 amino acids. Germline V gene data show CDR1 as MNHNS and CDR2 as SASEGT. This sample's RNA came from whole unsorted tissue. A modified ARM-PCR protocol with three rounds of nested PCR amplified TCRbeta. TCRdb processed the multiplex PCR reads anew with MiXCR; each CDR3 protein has one entry. The table includes over 60,000 distinct CDR3 sequences, roughly 80% detected once. On this clonotype itself: What it recognizes is unknown. A read error is likely, as this CDR3 ends without the conserved phenylalanine or tryptophan.

The sequenced sample was lung tumor tissue. The rearrangement links TRBV6-1 to TRBJ1-6; 7 nucleotides match TRBD1. This receptor was taken from a woman in her fifties or sixties with non-small cell lung cancer. Written as DNA, the CDR3 is TGTGTCAGCAGTCACGCGGGACAGCATAATTCACTCCTCCACTAT. Residues: CVSSHAGQHNSLLHY.